This T cell receptor beta chain was obtained from a study of blood T cells in healthy people across ages. General study results and limits: Naive T cell percentage by flow cytometry tracked strongly with beta diversity. Diversity of TCR beta per million T cells declined in a roughly linear way with age. Bulk PBMC profiling left naive and antigen-experienced comparisons inconclusive.

The germline gives CDR1 DFQATT, CDR2 SNEGSKA (reference sequence). The germline V and J ends were trimmed by 0 bases and 5 bases, with 17 bases remaining between them. CDR3 length: 16 amino acids. Then a second PCR, running roughly 6 to 12 cycles, was carried out with a sample-barcoded 5' primer and a J-beta primer mix. There were at least 2.5 million CDR3-containing paired-end reads obtained from each sample. TCRdb reprocessed the 5' RACE reads with MiXCR, giving one entry per CDR3 protein. The table lists about 1.7 million distinct CDR3 sequences, roughly 30% of them singletons. Worth noting for this clonotype: Antigen: not known. This sequence may be a read error, since a much larger clone differs from it by one base.

This rearrangement joins TRBV20-1 to TRBJ1-5; D unclear. The receptor comes from a woman aged 25 to 39 in good health. What was sequenced was blood. This chain's CDR3 is CSARDDTRNRDQPQHF. CDR3 DNA sequence: TGCAGTGCTAGAGATGATACAAGAAACAGAGATCAGCCCCAGCATTTT.